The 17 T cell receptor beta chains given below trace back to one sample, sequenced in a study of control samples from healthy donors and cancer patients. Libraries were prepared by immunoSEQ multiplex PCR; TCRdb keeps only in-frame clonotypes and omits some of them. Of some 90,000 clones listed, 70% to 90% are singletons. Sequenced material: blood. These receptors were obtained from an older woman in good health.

Here the CDR3 DNA reads TGTGCTAGTGGTTTGGGTTCTAAGGGGAGAGGCTACACCTTC. Its translation: CASGLGSKGRGYTF. V gene TRBV12-5 combines with J gene TRBJ1-2; possible D gene TRBD1, 5 bases. This CDR3 spans 14 amino acids. Trimming took 1 base from V and 8 from J, leaving 14 bases between them. Germline V gives CDR1 LGHNT, CDR2 FRNRAP.

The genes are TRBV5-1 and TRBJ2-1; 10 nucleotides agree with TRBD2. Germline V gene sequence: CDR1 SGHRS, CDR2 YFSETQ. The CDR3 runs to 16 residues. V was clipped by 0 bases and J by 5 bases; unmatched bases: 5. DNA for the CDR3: TGCGCCAGCAGCTTGGCCCGGACTAGCGGAAACAATGAGCAGTTCTTC. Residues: CASSLARTSGNNEQFF.

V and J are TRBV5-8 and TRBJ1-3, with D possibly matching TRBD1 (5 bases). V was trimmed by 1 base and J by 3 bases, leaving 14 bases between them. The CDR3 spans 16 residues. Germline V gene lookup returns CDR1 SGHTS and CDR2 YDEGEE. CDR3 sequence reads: CASSLRRWGNGNTIYF. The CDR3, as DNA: TGTGCCAGCAGCTTGAGGCGCTGGGGCAATGGAAACACCATATATTTT.

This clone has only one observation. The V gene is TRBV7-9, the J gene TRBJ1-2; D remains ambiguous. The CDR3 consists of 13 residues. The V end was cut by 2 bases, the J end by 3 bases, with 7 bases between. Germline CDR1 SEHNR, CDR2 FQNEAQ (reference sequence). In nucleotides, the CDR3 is TGTGCCAGCAGCTTAACGGCCTACTATGGCTACACCTTC. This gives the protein CASSLTAYYGYTF.

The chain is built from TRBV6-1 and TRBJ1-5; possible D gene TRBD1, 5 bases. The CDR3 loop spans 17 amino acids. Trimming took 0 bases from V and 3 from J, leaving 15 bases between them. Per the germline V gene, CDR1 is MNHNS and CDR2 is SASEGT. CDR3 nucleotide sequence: TGTGCCAGCAGTGAAGCTGGAGGGGCTGGCACCAATCAGCCCCAGCATTTT. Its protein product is CASSEAGGAGTNQPQHF.

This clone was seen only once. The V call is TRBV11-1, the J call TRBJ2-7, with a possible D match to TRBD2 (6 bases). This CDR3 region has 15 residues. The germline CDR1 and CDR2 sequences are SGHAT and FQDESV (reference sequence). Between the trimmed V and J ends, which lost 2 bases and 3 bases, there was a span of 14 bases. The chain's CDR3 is CASSLLGSGFYEQYF. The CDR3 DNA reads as TGTGCCAGCAGCTTACTCGGTAGCGGCTTCTACGAGCAGTACTTC.

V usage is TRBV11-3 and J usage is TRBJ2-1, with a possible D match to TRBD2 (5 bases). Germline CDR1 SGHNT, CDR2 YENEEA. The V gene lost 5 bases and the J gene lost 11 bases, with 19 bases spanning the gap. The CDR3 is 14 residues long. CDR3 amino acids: CASSPTGYSVKQFF. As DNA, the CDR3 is TGTGCCAGCAGCCCTACGGGATATAGCGTAAAGCAGTTCTTC.

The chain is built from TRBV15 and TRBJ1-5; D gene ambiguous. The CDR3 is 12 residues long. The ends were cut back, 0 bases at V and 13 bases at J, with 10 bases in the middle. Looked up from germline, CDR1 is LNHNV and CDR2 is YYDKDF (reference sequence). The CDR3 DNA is TGTGCCACCAGCAGAGACGGGCTTTATCAGCATTTT. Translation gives CATSRDGLYQHF.

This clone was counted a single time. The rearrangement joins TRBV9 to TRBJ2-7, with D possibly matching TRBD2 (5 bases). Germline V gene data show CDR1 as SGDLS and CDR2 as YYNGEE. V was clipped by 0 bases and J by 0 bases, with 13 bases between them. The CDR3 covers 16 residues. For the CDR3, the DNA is TGTGCCAGCAGCGTAGGGCGGGCGTCCTTCTCCTACGAGCAGTACTTC. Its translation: CASSVGRASFSYEQYF.

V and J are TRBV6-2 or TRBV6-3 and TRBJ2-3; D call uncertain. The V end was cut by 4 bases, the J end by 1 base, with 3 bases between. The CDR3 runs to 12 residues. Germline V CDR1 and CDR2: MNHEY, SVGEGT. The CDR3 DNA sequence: TGTGCCAGCAGTTGGGGCACAGATACGCAGTATTTT. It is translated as CASSWGTDTQYF.

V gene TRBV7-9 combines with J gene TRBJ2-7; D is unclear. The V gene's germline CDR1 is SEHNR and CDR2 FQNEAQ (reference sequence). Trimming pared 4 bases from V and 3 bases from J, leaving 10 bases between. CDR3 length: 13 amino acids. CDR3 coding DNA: TGTGCCAGCAGCTCGATAACCTACTACGAGCAGTACTTC. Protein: CASSSITYYEQYF. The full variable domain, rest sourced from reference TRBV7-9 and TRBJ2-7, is DTGVSQNPRHKITKRGQNVTFRCDPISEHNRLYWYRQTLGQGPEFLTYFQNEAQLEKSRLLSDRFSAERPKGSFSTLEIQRTEQGDSAMYLCASSSITYYEQYFGPGTRLTVT.

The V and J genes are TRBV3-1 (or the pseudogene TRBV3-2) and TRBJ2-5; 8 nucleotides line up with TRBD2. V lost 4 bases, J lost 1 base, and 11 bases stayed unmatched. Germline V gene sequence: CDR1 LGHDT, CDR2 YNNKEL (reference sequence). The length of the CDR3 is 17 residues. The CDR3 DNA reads TGTGCCAGCAGCCCACTGGGGGCGGGGGGCATCCAAGAGACCCAGTACTTC. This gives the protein CASSPLGAGGIQETQYF.

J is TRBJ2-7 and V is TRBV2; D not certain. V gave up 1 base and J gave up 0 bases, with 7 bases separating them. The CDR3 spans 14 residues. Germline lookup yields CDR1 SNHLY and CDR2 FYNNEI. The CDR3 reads CASSEGWDSYEQYF. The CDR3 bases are TGTGCCAGCAGTGAAGGGTGGGACTCCTACGAGCAGTACTTC.

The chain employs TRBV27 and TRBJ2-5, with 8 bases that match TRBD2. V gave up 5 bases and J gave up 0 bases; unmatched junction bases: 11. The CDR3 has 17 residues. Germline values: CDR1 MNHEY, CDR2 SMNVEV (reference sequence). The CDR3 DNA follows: TGTGCCAGCAGTCTGAACCGACTAGCGCGGAACCAAGAGACCCAGTACTTC. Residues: CASSLNRLARNQETQYF.

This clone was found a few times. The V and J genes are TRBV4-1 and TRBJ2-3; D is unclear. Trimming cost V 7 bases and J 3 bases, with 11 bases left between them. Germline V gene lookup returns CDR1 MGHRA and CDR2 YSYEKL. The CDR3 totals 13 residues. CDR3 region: CASTTLGTDTQYF. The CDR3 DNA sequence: TGCGCCAGCACCACGCTGGGGACAGATACGCAGTATTTT.

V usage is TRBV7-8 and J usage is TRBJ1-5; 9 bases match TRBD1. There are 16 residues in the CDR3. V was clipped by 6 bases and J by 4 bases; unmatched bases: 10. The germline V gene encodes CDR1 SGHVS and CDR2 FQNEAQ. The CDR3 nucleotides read TGTGCCAGCAGTCCGGACAGGGGAAAAGGGAATCAGCCCCAGCATTTT. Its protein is CASSPDRGKGNQPQHF.

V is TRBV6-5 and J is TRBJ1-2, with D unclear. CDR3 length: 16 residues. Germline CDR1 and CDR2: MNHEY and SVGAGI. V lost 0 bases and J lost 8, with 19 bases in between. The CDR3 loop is CASSYSRLAGGLGYTF. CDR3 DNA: TGTGCCAGCAGTTACTCCCGCCTGGCGGGAGGGCTCGGCTACACCTTC.